This is a list of T cell receptor beta chains from one sample in a study of post-analysis software for immune sequencing data. TCRdb recomputed calls from the PCR reads with MiXCR, one row per CDR3 protein. Of hundreds of thousands of distinct CDR3 sequences listed, roughly 30% are singletons. Sequencing was performed on blood. The receptors derive from a girl under 18 with multiple sclerosis. CDR3s include the opening cysteine and the closing phenylalanine or tryptophan. A D gene is named only where the DNA matches it firmly. A row's size may be missing; if present it is once, few, many or a size class.

V	J	size	D	DNA	CDR3
TRBV29-1	TRBJ1-3	.	TRBD1	TGCAGCGCCTCGCAGGGGGCTGGAAACACCATATATTTT	CSASQGAGNTIYF
TRBV6-5	TRBJ2-3	few	.	TGTGCCAGCAGTTACCTGGGGGCAGATACGCAGTATTTT	CASSYLGADTQYF
TRBV11-2	TRBJ1-1	.	.	TGTGCCAGCAGCGACACGTTGGATGAAGCTTTCTTT	CASSDTLDEAFF
TRBV7-9	TRBJ2-3	few	TRBD2	TGTGCCAGCAGCTTTCCGCATCCGGTGGGGCTAGCGGGAGACCCAAATGAGCAGTATTTT	CASSFPHPVGLAGDPNEQYF
TRBV9	TRBJ2-5	many	.	TGTGCCAGCAGCGTAGACGGACAGCTACAGCAGTACTTC	CASSVDGQLQQYF
TRBV28	TRBJ2-7	few	.	TGTGCCAGCAGTGCAAAGCCTCCGGGTATCCCCTACGAGCAGTACTTC	CASSAKPPGIPYEQYF
TRBV29-1	TRBJ2-2	few	.	TGCAGCATTGATTCCAGAAACACCGGGGAGCTGTTTTTT	CSIDSRNTGELFF
TRBV7-9	TRBJ2-2	.	.	TGTGCCAGCAGATCAAGGACTGTTACCGGGGAGCTGTTTTTT	CASRSRTVTGELFF
TRBV29-1	TRBJ2-5	few	.	TGCAGCGTTGGACCTGCCCGGGAGACCCAGTACTTC	CSVGPARETQYF
TRBV28	TRBJ2-7	.	.	TGTGCCAGCAGTATCATACAGGGAGGGTTCTACGAGCAGTACTTC	CASSIIQGGFYEQYF
TRBV29-1	TRBJ2-1	many	TRBD2	TGCAGCGTGGGCCTGACTAGCGGGAGATACAATGAGCAGTTCTTC	CSVGLTSGRYNEQFF
TRBV7-9	TRBJ2-5	few	.	TGTGCCAGCAGCTCCGGGACGCACCAAGAGACCCAGTACTTC	CASSSGTHQETQYF
TRBV2	TRBJ1-6	.	TRBD1	TGTGCCAGCAGTGAAGAGGGGGCCCGAGGGATCCATTCACCCCTCCACTTT	CASSEEGARGIHSPLHF
TRBV14	TRBJ2-2	.	TRBD1	TGTGTCAGCAGCCTCTGGACAGGGGGGTCAGGGGAGCTGTTTTTT	CVSSLWTGGSGELFF